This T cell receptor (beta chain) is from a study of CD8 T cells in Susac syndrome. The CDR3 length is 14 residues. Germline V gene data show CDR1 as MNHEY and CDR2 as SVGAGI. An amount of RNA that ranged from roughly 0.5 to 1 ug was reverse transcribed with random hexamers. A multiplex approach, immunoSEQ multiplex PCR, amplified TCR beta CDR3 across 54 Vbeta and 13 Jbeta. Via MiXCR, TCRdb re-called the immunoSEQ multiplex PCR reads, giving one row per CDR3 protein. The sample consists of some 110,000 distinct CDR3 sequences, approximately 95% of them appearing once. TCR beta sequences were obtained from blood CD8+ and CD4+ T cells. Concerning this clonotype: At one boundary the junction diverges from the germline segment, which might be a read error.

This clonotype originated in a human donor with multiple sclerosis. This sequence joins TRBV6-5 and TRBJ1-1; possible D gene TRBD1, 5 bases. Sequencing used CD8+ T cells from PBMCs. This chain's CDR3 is CASSLNKGTTEVFF. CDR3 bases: TGTGCCAGCAGTCTCAATAAGGGGACCACTGAAGTTTTCTTT.